This is a list of T cell receptor beta chains from one sample in a study of blood T cell repertoires in COVID-19. Clones were sequenced by immunoSEQ multiplex PCR, and TCRdb holds only the in-frame ones, with some missing. The data show about 410,000 clones, approximately 90% seen once. Material: peripheral blood. These receptors were taken from a woman between 35 and 50 years old with COVID-19, enrolled during active disease. The CDR3 runs from the conserved cysteine through the conserved F or W. A D gene is named only where the DNA matches it firmly. Size is omitted from some rows. Given values are once, few, many or a class for expanded clones.

V	J	size	D	DNA	CDR3
TRBV19	TRBJ1-2	few	.	TGTGCCAGTAGTACCTCCGGGAGAAGATACACCTATGGCTACACCTTC	CASSTSGRRYTYGYTF
TRBV30	TRBJ2-1	.	TRBD2	TGTGCCTGTTTGTGGGAGGGCCGCAATGAGCAGTTCTTC	CACLWEGRNEQFF
TRBV5-4	TRBJ2-5	.	TRBD1	TGTGCCAGCAGCTTGCCCAGACAGGGGGAGACCCAGTACTTC	CASSLPRQGETQYF
TRBV3-1/TRBV3-2	TRBJ1-2	.	.	TGTGCCAGCAGCCAAGAAAGAAGATCGGCGACAGTAGACTATGGCTACACCTTC	CASSQERRSATVDYGYTF
TRBV28	TRBJ1-5	.	.	TGTGCCAGCAGTTTACCCCCCTCGGAGGGACGCGGCAATCAGCCCCAGCATTTT	CASSLPPSEGRGNQPQHF
TRBV18	TRBJ1-1	.	.	TGTGCCAGCTCACGGGGGGACACTGAAGCTTTCTTT	CASSRGDTEAFF
TRBV18	TRBJ2-7	.	TRBD2	TGTGCCAGCTCACCATCCACTAGCGGGAGCTACGAGCAGTACTTC	CASSPSTSGSYEQYF
TRBV27	TRBJ2-3	.	.	TGTGCCAGCAGTTTTGGGAGCCCCACAGATACGCAGTATTTT	CASSFGSPTDTQYF
TRBV6-2/TRBV6-3	TRBJ1-4	.	TRBD1	TGTGCCAGCAGCCCCCGGGACAGAGAAAAACTGTTTTTT	CASSPRDREKLFF
TRBV27	TRBJ1-5	.	.	TGTGCCAGCAGGACAGGTTCAAATCAGCCCCAGCATTTT	CASRTGSNQPQHF
TRBV18	TRBJ2-5	.	TRBD2	TGTGCCAGCTCACCACCGAGCGGGGTAGAGACCCAGTACTTC	CASSPPSGVETQYF
TRBV30	TRBJ1-1	.	TRBD1	TGTGCCTGGATTATCAGGGACAGAATGAACACTGAAGCTTTCTTT	CAWIIRDRMNTEAFF
TRBV12-3/TRBV12-4	TRBJ1-5	.	.	TGTGCCAGCAGTTCAGAAAATCAGCCCCAGCATTTT	CASSSENQPQHF
TRBV9	TRBJ2-2	.	.	TGTGCCAGCAGCGTAGCTATTAGGGGTCTCACCGGGGAGCTGTTTTTT	CASSVAIRGLTGELFF
TRBV7-2	TRBJ2-5	.	.	TGTGCCAGCAGCGTACAAGAGACCCAGTACTTC	CASSVQETQYF
TRBV7-9	TRBJ1-1	.	TRBD1	TGTGCCAGCAGCGCGCAGGGGGGCACTGAAGCTTTCTTT	CASSAQGGTEAFF
TRBV5-1	TRBJ2-7	.	.	TGCGCCAGCAGCCTAACTAGGGCCTACGAGCAGTACTTC	CASSLTRAYEQYF
TRBV6-1	TRBJ1-1	.	.	TGTGCCAGCGACATTTCTTCAGGGGAGGGAGCTTTCTTT	CASDISSGEGAFF
TRBV27	TRBJ1-5	.	.	TGTGCCAGCAGTTTAGCGGGGCACCGCAATCAGCCCCAGCATTTT	CASSLAGHRNQPQHF
TRBV18	TRBJ2-7	.	TRBD1	TGTGCCAGCTCACCACGCCAGAGGACAGGGTTCGACGAGCAGTACTTC	CASSPRQRTGFDEQYF
TRBV18	TRBJ1-2	.	.	TGTGCCAGCTCACCACAAGACAGTTACGCGAACTATGGCTACACCTTC	CASSPQDSYANYGYTF
TRBV7-3	TRBJ2-1	.	.	TGTGCCAGCAGCTTAACGTTGACTAATGAGCAGTTCTTC	CASSLTLTNEQFF
TRBV6-5	TRBJ2-7	few	TRBD2	TGTGCCACCTCCGAGCGGGGCCTCTCCTACGAGCAGTACTTC	CATSERGLSYEQYF
TRBV11-2	TRBJ2-1	.	TRBD2	TGTGCCAGCAGCTCTACTAGCGGGGCTTACAATGAGCAGTTCTTC	CASSSTSGAYNEQFF
TRBV6-5	TRBJ2-7	.	TRBD1	TGTGCCAGCCGGTGGGACAGGTCCTACGAGCAGTACTTC	CASRWDRSYEQYF
TRBV7-9	TRBJ2-1	.	TRBD2	TGTGCCAGCAGCTCCCGCGGGGGAAGCTCCTACAATGAGCAGTTCTTC	CASSSRGGSSYNEQFF
TRBV18	TRBJ2-7	.	TRBD1	TGTGCCAGCTCAGCCGGGACAGGAATGGGCGAGCAGTACTTC	CASSAGTGMGEQYF
TRBV6-5	TRBJ1-1	once	.	TGTGCCAGCAGTCCCACAGGGCTAACAAATGAAGCTTTCTTT	CASSPTGLTNEAFF
TRBV6-5	TRBJ2-1	.	TRBD2	TGTGCCAGCAGTCCCCTAGCGGGGGCCTACAATGAGCAGTTCTTC	CASSPLAGAYNEQFF
TRBV7-9	TRBJ2-3	.	.	TGTGCCAGCAGCCTTACCCAGGGTGGCGCAGATACGCAGTATTTT	CASSLTQGGADTQYF
TRBV28	TRBJ2-7	.	TRBD2	TGTGCCAGCCGAGGGGAGGGGAGCTCCTACGAGCAGTACTTC	CASRGEGSSYEQYF
TRBV4-2	TRBJ1-1	.	.	TGTGCCAGCAGCCAAGACGGGGGGGCACGGGGCGAATCTGAAGCTTTCTTT	CASSQDGGARGESEAFF
TRBV28	TRBJ1-1	once	.	TGTGCCAGCAGTCTACTGATGGGGGGGTCGGCTGAAGCTTTCTTT	CASSLLMGGSAEAFF
TRBV11-2	TRBJ2-7	.	.	TGTGCCAGCAGCGGGGCTGCGGACGGCGAGCAGTACTTC	CASSGAADGEQYF
TRBV27	TRBJ1-1	.	.	TGTGCCAGCAGTTTCCAGGGTGTGAACACTGAAGCTTTCTTT	CASSFQGVNTEAFF
TRBV27	TRBJ2-5	.	TRBD1	TGTGCCAGCAGTCGGGACAGGGAAGAGACCCAGTACTTC	CASSRDREETQYF
TRBV5-4	TRBJ2-5	.	TRBD1	TGTGCCAGCAGCCGGGACAGGGTGTGGGAGACCCAGTACTTC	CASSRDRVWETQYF
TRBV19	TRBJ1-3	.	.	TGTGCCAGTAGCGCGGGATTCTCTGGAAACACCATATATTTT	CASSAGFSGNTIYF
TRBV5-1	TRBJ2-3	.	TRBD2	TGCGCCAGCAGCTATTCAGTCGCGGGGGGTGGGACAGATACGCAGTATTTT	CASSYSVAGGGTDTQYF
TRBV7-4	TRBJ2-1	.	TRBD2	TGTGCCAGCATCCAGGGGACTAGCGGGGAGCAGTTCTTC	CASIQGTSGEQFF